This T cell receptor (beta chain) was profiled in a study of radiotherapy plus CTLA-4 blockade in lung cancer. With 5 bases clipped from V and 0 bases from J, the junction kept 9 bases outside the gene matches. The length of the CDR3 is 16 residues. Germline-derived CDR1 and CDR2 are LNHDA and SQIVND (reference sequence). Measured with immunoSEQ multiplex PCR; TCRdb has only the in-frame clones, and not every one. Of 60,000 or so clones listed, over 65% are singletons. The sequence was obtained from a human donor with non-small cell lung cancer who had a partial response to radiotherapy plus ipilimumab. The genes are TRBV19 and TRBJ2-7; TRBD1 agrees at 8 bases. The sample consisted of peripheral blood, taken from a patient treated with radiotherapy plus ipilimumab. CDR3 nucleotide sequence: TGTGCCAGTAGTTTCCCAACAGGGGGAAACTCCTACGAGCAGTACTTC. This gives the protein CASSFPTGGNSYEQYF.